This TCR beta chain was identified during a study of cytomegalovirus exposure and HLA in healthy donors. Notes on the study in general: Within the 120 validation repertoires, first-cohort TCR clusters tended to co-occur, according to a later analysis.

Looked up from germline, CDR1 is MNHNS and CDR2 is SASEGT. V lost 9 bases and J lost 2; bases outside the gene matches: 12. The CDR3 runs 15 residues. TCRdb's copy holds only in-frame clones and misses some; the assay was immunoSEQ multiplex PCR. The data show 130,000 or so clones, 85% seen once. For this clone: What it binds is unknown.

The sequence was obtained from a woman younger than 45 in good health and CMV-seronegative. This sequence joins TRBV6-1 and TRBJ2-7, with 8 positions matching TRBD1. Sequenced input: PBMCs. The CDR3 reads CASLLTGQVTYEQYF. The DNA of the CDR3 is TGTGCCAGTCTCCTGACGGGACAGGTAACCTACGAGCAGTACTTC.